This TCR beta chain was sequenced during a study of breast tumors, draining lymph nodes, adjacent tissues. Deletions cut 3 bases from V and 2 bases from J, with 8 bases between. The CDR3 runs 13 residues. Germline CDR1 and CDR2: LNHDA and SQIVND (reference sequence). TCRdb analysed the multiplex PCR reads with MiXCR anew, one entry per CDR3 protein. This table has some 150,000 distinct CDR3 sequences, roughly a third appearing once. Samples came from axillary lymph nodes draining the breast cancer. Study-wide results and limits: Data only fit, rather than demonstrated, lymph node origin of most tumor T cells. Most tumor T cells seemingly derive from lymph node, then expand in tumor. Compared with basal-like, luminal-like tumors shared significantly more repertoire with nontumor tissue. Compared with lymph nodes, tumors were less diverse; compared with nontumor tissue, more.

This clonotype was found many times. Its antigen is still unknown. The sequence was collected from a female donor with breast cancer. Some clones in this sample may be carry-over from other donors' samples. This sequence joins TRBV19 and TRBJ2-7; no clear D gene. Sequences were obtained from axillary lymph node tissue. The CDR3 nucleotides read TGTGCCAGTAGTATTGGCTTGGCCTACGAGCAGTACTTC. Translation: CASSIGLAYEQYF.